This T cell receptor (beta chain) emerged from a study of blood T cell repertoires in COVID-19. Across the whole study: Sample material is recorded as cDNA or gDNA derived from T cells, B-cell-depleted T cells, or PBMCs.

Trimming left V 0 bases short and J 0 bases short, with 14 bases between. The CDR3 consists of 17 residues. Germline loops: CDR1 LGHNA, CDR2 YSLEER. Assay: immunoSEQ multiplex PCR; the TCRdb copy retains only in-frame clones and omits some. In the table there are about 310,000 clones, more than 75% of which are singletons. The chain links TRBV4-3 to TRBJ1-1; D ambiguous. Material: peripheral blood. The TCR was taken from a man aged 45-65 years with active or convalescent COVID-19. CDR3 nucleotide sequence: TGCGCCAGCAGCCAAGACCTAGGCCGTGCCATGAACACTGAAGCTTTCTTT. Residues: CASSQDLGRAMNTEAFF.